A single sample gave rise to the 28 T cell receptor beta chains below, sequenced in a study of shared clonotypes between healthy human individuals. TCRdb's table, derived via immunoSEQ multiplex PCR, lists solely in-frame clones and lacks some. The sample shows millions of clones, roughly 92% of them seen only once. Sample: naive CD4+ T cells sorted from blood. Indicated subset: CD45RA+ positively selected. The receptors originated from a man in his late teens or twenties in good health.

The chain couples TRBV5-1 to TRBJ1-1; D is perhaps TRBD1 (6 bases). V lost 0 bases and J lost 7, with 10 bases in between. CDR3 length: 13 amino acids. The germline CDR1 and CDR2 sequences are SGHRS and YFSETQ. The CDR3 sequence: CASSLETGFEAFF. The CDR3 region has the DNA TGCGCCAGCAGCTTGGAGACAGGATTTGAAGCTTTCTTT.

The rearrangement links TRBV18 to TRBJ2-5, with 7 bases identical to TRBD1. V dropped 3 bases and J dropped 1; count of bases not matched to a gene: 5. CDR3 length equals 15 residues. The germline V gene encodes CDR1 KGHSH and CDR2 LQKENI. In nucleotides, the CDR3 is TGTGCCAGCTCACCCGCGACAGGGCCCCAAGAGACCCAGTACTTC. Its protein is CASSPATGPQETQYF. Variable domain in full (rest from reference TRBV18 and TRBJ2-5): NAGVMQNPRHLVRRRGQEARLRCSPMKGHSHVYWYRQLPEEGLKFMVYLQKENIIDESGMPKERFSAEFPKEGPSILRIQQVVRGDSAAYFCASSPATGPQETQYFGPGTRLLVL.

The CDR3 protein is CASSPPAGTGTGNTIYF. The CDR3, as DNA: TGTGCCAGCTCACCACCGGCCGGGACAGGGACTGGAAACACCATATATTTT. This chain joins TRBV18 and TRBJ1-3; 9 bases line up with TRBD1. Trimming at V came to 0 bases and at J to 2 bases, leaving 5 bases not matched to a gene. The germline CDR1 and CDR2 sequences are KGHSH and LQKENI. The CDR3 runs to 17 residues.

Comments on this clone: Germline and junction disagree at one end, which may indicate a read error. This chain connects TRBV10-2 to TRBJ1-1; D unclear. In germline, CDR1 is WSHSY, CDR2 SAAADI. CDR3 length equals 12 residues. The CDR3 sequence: CASSESGRRTSF. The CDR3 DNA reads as TGCGCCAGCAGTGAGTCCGGCAGACGAACTTCCTTT.

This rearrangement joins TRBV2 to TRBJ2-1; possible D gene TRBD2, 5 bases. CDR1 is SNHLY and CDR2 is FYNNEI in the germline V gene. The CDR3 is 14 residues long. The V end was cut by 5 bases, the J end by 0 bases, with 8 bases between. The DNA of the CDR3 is TGTGCCAGCAGTAAGCGGACCTCCTACAATGAGCAGTTCTTC. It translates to CASSKRTSYNEQFF.

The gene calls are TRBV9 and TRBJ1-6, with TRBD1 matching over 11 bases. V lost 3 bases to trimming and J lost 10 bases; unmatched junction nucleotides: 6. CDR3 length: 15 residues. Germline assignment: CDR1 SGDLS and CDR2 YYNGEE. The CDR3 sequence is CASSGTGTGGSPLHF. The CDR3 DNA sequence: TGTGCCAGCAGCGGTACCGGGACAGGGGGATCACCCCTCCACTTT.

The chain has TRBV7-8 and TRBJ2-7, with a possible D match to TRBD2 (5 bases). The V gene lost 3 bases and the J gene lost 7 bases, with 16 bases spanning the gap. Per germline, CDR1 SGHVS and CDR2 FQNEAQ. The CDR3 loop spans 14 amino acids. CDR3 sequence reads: CASSLFSGSREQYF. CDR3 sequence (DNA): TGTGCCAGCAGCTTGTTTTCGGGGTCGAGGGAGCAGTACTTC.

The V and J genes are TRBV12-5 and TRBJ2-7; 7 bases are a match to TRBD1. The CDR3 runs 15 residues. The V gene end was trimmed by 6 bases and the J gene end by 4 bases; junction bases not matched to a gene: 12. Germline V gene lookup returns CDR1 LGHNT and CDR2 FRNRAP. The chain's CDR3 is CASGSLDREKYEQYF. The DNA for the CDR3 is TGTGCTAGTGGCTCTCTCGACAGGGAGAAGTACGAGCAGTACTTC.

This chain's CDR3 is CASSLGTRAQYF. CDR3 nucleotides: TGTGCCAGCAGTTTGGGCACCCGAGCCCAGTACTTC. This chain connects TRBV28 to TRBJ2-5; D unresolved. Deletions cut 3 bases from V and 9 bases from J, with 11 bases between. The CDR3 has 12 amino acids. Germline values: CDR1 MDHEN, CDR2 SYDVKM.

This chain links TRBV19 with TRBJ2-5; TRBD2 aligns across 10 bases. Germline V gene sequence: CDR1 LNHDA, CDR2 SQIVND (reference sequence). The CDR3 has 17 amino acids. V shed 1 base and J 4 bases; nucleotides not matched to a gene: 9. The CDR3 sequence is CASSIGSGGSRGETQYF. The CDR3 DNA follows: TGTGCCAGTAGTATAGGTAGCGGGGGGTCAAGGGGAGAGACCCAGTACTTC.

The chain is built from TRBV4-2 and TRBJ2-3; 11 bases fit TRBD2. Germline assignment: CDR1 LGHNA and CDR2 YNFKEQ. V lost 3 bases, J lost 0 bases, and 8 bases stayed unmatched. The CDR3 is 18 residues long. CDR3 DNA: TGTGCCAGCAGCCAGGTAGCGGGAGGGCTGTTAAGCACAGATACGCAGTATTTT. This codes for CASSQVAGGLLSTDTQYF.

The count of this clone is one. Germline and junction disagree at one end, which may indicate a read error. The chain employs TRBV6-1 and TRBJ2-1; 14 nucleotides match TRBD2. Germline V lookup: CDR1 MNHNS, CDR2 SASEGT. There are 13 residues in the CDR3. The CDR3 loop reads CASSETSGRGWVF. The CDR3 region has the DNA TGTGCCAGCAGTGAGACTAGCGGGAGGGGCTGGGTCTTC.

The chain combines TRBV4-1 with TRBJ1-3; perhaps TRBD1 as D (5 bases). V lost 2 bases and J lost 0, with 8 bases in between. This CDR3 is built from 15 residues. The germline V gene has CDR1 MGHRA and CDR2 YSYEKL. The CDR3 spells CASSQLGVSGNTIYF. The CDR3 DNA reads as TGCGCCAGCAGCCAATTAGGGGTCTCTGGAAACACCATATATTTT.

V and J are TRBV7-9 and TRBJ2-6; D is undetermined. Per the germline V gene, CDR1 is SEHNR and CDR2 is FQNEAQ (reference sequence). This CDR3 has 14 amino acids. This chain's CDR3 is CAGRAPSGANVLTF. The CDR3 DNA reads TGTGCAGGTCGGGCCCCTAGTGGGGCCAACGTCCTGACTTTC.

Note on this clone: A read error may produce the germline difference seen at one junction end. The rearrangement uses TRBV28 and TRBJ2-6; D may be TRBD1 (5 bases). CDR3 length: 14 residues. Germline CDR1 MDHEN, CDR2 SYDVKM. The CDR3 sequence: CASRGPGGANVLTF. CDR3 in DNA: TGTGCAAGCAGAGGCCCAGGGGGGGCCAACGTCCTGACTTTC.

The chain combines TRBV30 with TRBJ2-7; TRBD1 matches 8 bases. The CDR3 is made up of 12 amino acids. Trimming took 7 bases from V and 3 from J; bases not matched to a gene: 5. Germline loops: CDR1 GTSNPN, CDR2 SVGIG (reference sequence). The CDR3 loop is CASGTGLYEQYF. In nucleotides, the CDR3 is TGTGCCTCGGGGACAGGACTCTACGAGCAGTACTTC.

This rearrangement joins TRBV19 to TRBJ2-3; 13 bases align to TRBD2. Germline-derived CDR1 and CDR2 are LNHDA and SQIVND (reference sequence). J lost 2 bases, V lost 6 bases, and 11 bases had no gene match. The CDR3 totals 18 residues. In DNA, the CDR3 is TGTGCCAGTAGACAGGGACTACTAGCGGGAGGGAACACAGATACGCAGTATTTT. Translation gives CASRQGLLAGGNTDTQYF.

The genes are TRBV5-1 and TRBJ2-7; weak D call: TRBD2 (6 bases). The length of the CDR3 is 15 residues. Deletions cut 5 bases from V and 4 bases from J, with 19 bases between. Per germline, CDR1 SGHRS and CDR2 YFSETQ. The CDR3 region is CASRIFPGLAYEQYF. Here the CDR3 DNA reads TGCGCCAGCAGGATTTTCCCGGGACTCGCATACGAGCAGTACTTC.

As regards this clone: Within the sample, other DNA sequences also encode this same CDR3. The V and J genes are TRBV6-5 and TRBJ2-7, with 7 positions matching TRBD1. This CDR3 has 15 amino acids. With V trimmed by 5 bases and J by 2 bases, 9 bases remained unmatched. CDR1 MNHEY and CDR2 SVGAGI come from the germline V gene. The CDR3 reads CASSRTGTATYEQYF. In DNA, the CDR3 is TGTGCCAGCAGTCGTACCGGGACAGCCACCTACGAGCAGTACTTC.

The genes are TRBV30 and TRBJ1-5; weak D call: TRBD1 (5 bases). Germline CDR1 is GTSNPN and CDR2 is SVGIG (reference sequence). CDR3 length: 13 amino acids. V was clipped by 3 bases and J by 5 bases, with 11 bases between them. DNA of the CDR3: TGTGCCTGGAGCCGGGACCGAGATCAGCCCCAGCATTTT. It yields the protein CAWSRDRDQPQHF.

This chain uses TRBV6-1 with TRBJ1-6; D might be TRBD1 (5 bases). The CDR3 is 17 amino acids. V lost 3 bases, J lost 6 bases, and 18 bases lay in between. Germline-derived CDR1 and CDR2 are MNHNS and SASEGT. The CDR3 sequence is CASSDQPGTYLNSPLHF. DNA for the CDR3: TGTGCCAGCAGTGATCAGCCGGGGACGTATCTTAATTCACCCCTCCACTTT.

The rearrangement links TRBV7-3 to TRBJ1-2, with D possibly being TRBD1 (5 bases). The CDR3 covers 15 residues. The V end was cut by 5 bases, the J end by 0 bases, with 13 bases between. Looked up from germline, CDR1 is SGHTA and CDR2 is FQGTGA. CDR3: CASSPTDAANYGYTF. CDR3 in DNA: TGTGCCAGCAGCCCGACAGACGCGGCTAACTATGGCTACACCTTC.

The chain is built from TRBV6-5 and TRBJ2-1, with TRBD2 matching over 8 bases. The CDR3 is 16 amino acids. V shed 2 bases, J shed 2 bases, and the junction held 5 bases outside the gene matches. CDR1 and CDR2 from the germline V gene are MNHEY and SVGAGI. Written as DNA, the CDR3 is TGTGCCAGCAGTTACGGACTAGCATCAGCCTACAATGAGCAGTTCTTC. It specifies CASSYGLASAYNEQFF.

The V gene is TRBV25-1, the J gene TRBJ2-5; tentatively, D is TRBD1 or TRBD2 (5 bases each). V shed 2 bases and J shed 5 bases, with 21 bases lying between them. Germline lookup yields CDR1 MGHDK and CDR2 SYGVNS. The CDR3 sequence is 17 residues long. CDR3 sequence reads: CASSELAPVRGRETQYF. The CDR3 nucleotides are TGTGCCAGCAGTGAACTCGCTCCAGTCCGGGGACGGGAGACCCAGTACTTC.

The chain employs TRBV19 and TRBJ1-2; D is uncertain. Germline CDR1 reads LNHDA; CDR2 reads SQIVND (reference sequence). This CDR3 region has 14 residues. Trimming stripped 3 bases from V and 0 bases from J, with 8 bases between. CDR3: CASSILTPNYGYTF. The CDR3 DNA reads TGTGCCAGTAGTATCCTGACACCTAACTATGGCTACACCTTC.

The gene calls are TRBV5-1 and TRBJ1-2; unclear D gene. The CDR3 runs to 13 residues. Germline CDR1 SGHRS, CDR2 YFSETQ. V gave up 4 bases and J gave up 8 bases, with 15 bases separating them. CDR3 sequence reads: CASSTAGLGGYTF. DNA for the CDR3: TGCGCCAGCAGCACCGCAGGTTTAGGGGGCTACACCTTC.

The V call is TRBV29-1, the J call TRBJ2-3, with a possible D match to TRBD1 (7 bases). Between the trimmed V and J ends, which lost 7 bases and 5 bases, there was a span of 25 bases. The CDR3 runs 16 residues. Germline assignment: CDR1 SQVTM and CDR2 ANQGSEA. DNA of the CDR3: TGCAGCGCGAACCAGGGGGGCGCTCCCGACTTAGATACGCAGTATTTT. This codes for CSANQGGAPDLDTQYF.

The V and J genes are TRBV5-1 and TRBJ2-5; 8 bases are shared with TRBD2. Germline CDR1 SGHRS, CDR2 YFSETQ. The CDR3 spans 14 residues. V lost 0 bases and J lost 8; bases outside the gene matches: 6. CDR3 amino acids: CASSLDSSGDTQYF. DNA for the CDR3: TGCGCCAGCAGCTTGGATAGTAGCGGGGATACCCAGTACTTC.